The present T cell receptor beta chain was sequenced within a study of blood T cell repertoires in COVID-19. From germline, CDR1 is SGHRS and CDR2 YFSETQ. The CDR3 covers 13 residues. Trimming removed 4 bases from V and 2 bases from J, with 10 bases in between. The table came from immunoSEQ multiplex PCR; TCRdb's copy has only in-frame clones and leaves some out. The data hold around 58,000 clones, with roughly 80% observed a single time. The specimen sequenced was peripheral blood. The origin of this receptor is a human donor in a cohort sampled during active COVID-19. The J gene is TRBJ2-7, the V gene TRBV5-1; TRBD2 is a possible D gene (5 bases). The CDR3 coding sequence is TGCGCCAGCAGCAAGGACTCCCCCTACGAGCAGTACTTC. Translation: CASSKDSPYEQYF.